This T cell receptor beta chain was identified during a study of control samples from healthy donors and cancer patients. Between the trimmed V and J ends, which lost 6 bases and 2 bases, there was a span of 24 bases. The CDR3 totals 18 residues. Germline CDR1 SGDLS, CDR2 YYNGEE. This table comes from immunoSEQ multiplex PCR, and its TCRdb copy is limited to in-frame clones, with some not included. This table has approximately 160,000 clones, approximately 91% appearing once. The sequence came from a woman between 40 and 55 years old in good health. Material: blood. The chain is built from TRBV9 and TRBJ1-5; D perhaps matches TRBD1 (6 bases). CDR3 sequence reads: CASTAGEGGIGRNQPQHF. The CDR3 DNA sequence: TGTGCCAGCACCGCCGGTGAAGGGGGGATTGGGCGCAATCAGCCCCAGCATTTT. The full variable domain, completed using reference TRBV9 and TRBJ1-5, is DSGVTQTPKHLITATGQRVTLRCSPRSGDLSVYWYQQSLDQGLQFLIQYYNGEERAKGNILERFSAQQFPDLHSELNLSSLELGDSALYFCASTAGEGGIGRNQPQHFGDGTRLSIL.